One sample yielded the 25 T cell receptor beta chains listed below, sequenced in a study of graft-versus-host responses after intestinal transplantation. These receptors are not linked to any known antigen. Only in-frame clones appear in the TCRdb table, and some are missing; sequencing was by immunoSEQ multiplex PCR. Among approximately 88,000 clones listed, about 90% were seen once. The sample was unstimulated CD4+ T cells sorted from spleen or lymph node cells, taken before intestinal transplant. These receptors all stem from a human donor who received an intestinal transplant.

This sequence joins TRBV7-3 and TRBJ2-2, with TRBD2 identical over 7 bases. This CDR3 has 18 residues. Unmatched junction bases numbered 14, after V lost 3 bases and J lost 4 bases. Germline V gene lookup returns CDR1 SGHTA and CDR2 FQGTGA. CDR3 nucleotides: TGTGCCAGCAGCTTCTTCGGTCAAGCGGGGTTTCCCACCGGGGAGCTGTTTTTT. It is translated as CASSFFGQAGFPTGELFF.

This chain uses TRBV6-5 with TRBJ1-2; 7 bases are a match to TRBD1. Trimming removed 6 bases from V and 5 bases from J; junction bases left unmatched: 6. The germline gives CDR1 MNHEY, CDR2 SVGAGI. The CDR3 loop spans 13 amino acids. The CDR3 region has the DNA TGTGCCAGCAGCTACGGACAGGCATATGGCTACACCTTC. Protein product: CASSYGQAYGYTF.

The genes are TRBV12-5 and TRBJ2-7; TRBD1 matches at 7 bases. This CDR3 has 14 residues. The germline V gene has CDR1 LGHNT and CDR2 FRNRAP. V gave up 2 bases and J gave up 3 bases; unmatched junction bases: 4. CDR3 amino acids: CASGLPSGGYEQYF. CDR3 DNA: TGTGCTAGTGGTTTGCCTTCAGGGGGCTACGAGCAGTACTTC.

This sequence joins TRBV6-5 and TRBJ2-5; D call uncertain. Germline loops: CDR1 MNHEY, CDR2 SVGAGI. The CDR3 length is 14 residues. V lost 0 bases and J lost 4, with 9 bases in between. The CDR3 is CASSYSEIPETQYF. The CDR3 DNA sequence: TGTGCCAGCAGTTACTCGGAGATCCCAGAGACCCAGTACTTC.

The chain has TRBV13 and TRBJ2-7; 11 positions agree with TRBD1. V was clipped by 1 base and J by 6 bases; unmatched bases: 5. Per the germline V gene, CDR1 is PRHDT and CDR2 is FYEKMQ (reference sequence). The CDR3 sequence is 15 residues long. The CDR3 DNA follows: TGTGCCAGCAGCTTAGCGGGACAGGGGGACTCCGAGCAGTACTTC. It encodes CASSLAGQGDSEQYF. Together with reference TRBV13 and TRBJ2-7, the CDR3 gives the full variable domain: AAGVIQSPRHLIKEKRETATLKCYPIPRHDTVYWYQQGPGQDPQFLISFYEKMQSDKGSIPDRFSAQQFSDYHSELNMSSLELGDSALYFCASSLAGQGDSEQYFGPGTRLTVT.

The genes are TRBV10-3 and TRBJ1-1; TRBD1 agrees at 9 bases. CDR1 and CDR2 (germline): ENHRY, SYGVKD. The CDR3 has 14 amino acids. V gave up 7 bases and J gave up 3 bases; unmatched junction bases: 6. CDR3 residues: CAITPTGGDTEAFF. CDR3 nucleotides: TGTGCCATCACTCCGACAGGGGGGGACACTGAAGCTTTCTTT.

The rearrangement joins TRBV7-2 to TRBJ1-1; tentative D call: TRBD1 (6 bases). The CDR3 covers 14 residues. From germline, CDR1 is SGHTA and CDR2 FQGNSA. Trimming shortened V by 11 bases and J by 3 bases, and 19 bases separated the two germline ends. CDR3 sequence reads: CAARDTRWDTEAFF. CDR3 bases: TGTGCCGCCCGGGACACCCGGTGGGACACTGAAGCTTTCTTT.

Comments on this clone: A read error may produce the germline difference seen at one junction end. The chain links TRBV7-8 to TRBJ2-2; the D gene is possibly TRBD1 (6 bases). Germline-derived CDR1 and CDR2 are SGHVS and FQNEAQ. The CDR3 spans 14 residues. CDR3 sequence: CATHWTENTGELLF. CDR3 nucleotides: TGTGCCACCCACTGGACAGAAAACACCGGGGAGCTGCTTTTT.

V and J are TRBV29-1 and TRBJ2-5; 7 nucleotides line up with TRBD2. Trimming removed 5 bases from V and 5 bases from J; junction bases left unmatched: 5. The CDR3 length is 12 residues. Germline CDR1 reads SQVTM; CDR2 reads ANQGSEA. The CDR3 DNA sequence: TGCAGCGTTTCCATCGGGGGGGAGACCCAGTACTTC. Translating it yields CSVSIGGETQYF.

This chain joins TRBV9 and TRBJ1-1; no firm D call. This CDR3 contains 15 residues. Trimming removed 0 bases from V and 1 base from J, with 10 bases in between. Per the germline V gene, CDR1 is SGDLS and CDR2 is YYNGEE. CDR3 coding DNA: TGTGCCAGCAGCGTAGAAGGCGGGAGGAACACTGAAGCTTTCTTT. It is translated as CASSVEGGRNTEAFF.

This chain uses TRBV5-1 with TRBJ2-4, with TRBD1 as a possible D gene (6 bases). V was shortened by 4 bases and J by 1 base, with 15 bases between the two germline ends. The CDR3 extends over 16 amino acids. The germline V gene has CDR1 SGHRS and CDR2 YFSETQ. The CDR3 sequence: CASSPTGMGAKNIQYF. The CDR3 coding sequence is TGCGCCAGCAGCCCGACAGGAATGGGGGCCAAAAACATTCAGTACTTC.

This clone occurred once. The rearrangement joins TRBV20-1 to TRBJ1-4; 7 nucleotides match TRBD1. Germline V CDR1 and CDR2: DFQATT, SNEGSKA (reference sequence). The J segment lost 16 bases and the V segment lost 3 bases, leaving 5 bases of the junction unmatched. CDR3 length: 10 amino acids. The CDR3 DNA reads TGCAGTGCTAGGGGGGACAGTGAGTTTTTT. Its protein product is CSARGDSEFF.

The J gene is TRBJ2-6, the V gene TRBV11-2; the match to TRBD1 covers 8 bases. This CDR3 has 15 amino acids. Per germline, CDR1 SGHAT and CDR2 FQNNGV. The J segment lost 2 bases and the V segment lost 5 bases, leaving 2 bases of the junction unmatched. CDR3 loop: CASSTQGAGANVLTF. Written as DNA, the CDR3 is TGTGCCAGCAGCACACAGGGGGCTGGGGCCAACGTCCTGACTTTC.

This rearrangement joins TRBV4-1 to TRBJ2-1; the D gene is possibly TRBD1 (6 bases). Germline V gene data show CDR1 as MGHRA and CDR2 as YSYEKL. Trimming pared 1 base from V and 3 bases from J, leaving 13 bases between. CDR3 size: 16 residues. The CDR3, as DNA: TGCGCCAGCAGCCAAGGGACGACGGGACACTACAATGAGCAGTTCTTC. This sequence encodes CASSQGTTGHYNEQFF.

The chain links TRBV27 to TRBJ1-5; 11 bases match TRBD1. V lost 5 bases and J lost 6; bases outside the gene matches: 6. Germline V gene data show CDR1 as MNHEY and CDR2 as SMNVEV (reference sequence). The CDR3 runs 15 residues. CDR3 in amino acids: CASSPDRGLGQPQHF. The CDR3 region has the DNA TGTGCCAGCAGTCCGGACAGGGGGCTTGGTCAGCCCCAGCATTTT.

V and J are TRBV11-2 and TRBJ1-1; D is unclear. The CDR3 runs 12 residues. Germline V CDR1 and CDR2: SGHAT, FQNNGV. Trimming took 5 bases from V and 10 from J, leaving 14 bases between them. The CDR3 sequence is CASSPPGMGAFF. For the CDR3, the DNA is TGTGCCAGCAGCCCACCGGGGATGGGAGCTTTCTTT. Variable domain in full (rest from reference TRBV11-2 and TRBJ1-1): EAGVAQSPRYKIIEKRQSVAFWCNPISGHATLYWYQQILGQGPKLLIQFQNNGVVDDSQLPKDRFSAERLKGVDSTLKIQPAKLEDSAVYLCASSPPGMGAFFGQGTRLTVV.

The chain recombines TRBV10-3 with TRBJ2-3; 8 bases align to TRBD2. Unmatched junction bases numbered 10, after V lost 8 bases and J lost 0 bases. Germline assignment: CDR1 ENHRY and CDR2 SYGVKD. This CDR3 is 16 amino acids long. CDR3 protein: CAISGGGLTSTDTQYF. The CDR3 bases are TGTGCCATCTCCGGCGGGGGGCTGACTAGCACAGATACGCAGTATTTT.

The chain employs TRBV5-4 and TRBJ1-5, with 8 bases identical to TRBD1. Losses at the gene ends were 2 bases for V and 6 bases for J; bases not matched to a gene: 1. There are 13 residues in the CDR3. Germline values: CDR1 SGHNT, CDR2 YYREEE (reference sequence). CDR3 sequence (DNA): TGTGCCAGCAGCTTCGACAGGGGTCAGCCCCAGCATTTT. Its translation is CASSFDRGQPQHF.

The CDR3 loop reads CASSYSSLGAGGYTF. In nucleotides, the CDR3 is TGTGCCAGCAGTTACTCGTCCCTGGGGGCTGGGGGCTACACCTTC. The genes are TRBV6-5 and TRBJ1-2, with D possibly being TRBD1 (6 bases). Germline V lookup: CDR1 MNHEY, CDR2 SVGAGI. This CDR3 contains 15 residues. V shed 0 bases and J shed 8 bases, with 16 bases lying between them.

The gene calls are TRBV4-2 and TRBJ2-3; no definite D call. V was shortened by 2 bases and J by 3 bases, with 6 bases between the two germline ends. The CDR3 runs 13 residues. Per germline, CDR1 LGHNA and CDR2 YNFKEQ. In nucleotides, the CDR3 is TGTGCCAGCAGCCAAATCGGGACAGATACGCAGTATTTT. Protein: CASSQIGTDTQYF.

This chain uses TRBV6-5 with TRBJ2-7; 8 nucleotides match TRBD1. Germline trimming cut 4 bases from V and 9 bases from J; bases unmatched to any gene: 5. The CDR3 length is 12 residues. Germline V gene lookup returns CDR1 MNHEY and CDR2 SVGAGI. The CDR3 DNA reads as TGTGCCAGCAGTTCCGGAGGGACAGGGCAGTACTTC. Protein: CASSSGGTGQYF.

CDR3 residues: CASSRQIRTEETQYF. DNA of the CDR3: TGTGCCAGCAGCCGACAAATCCGGACAGAAGAGACCCAGTACTTC. The chain combines TRBV5-6 with TRBJ2-5, with D possibly TRBD1 on 6 matching bases. This CDR3 spans 15 amino acids. The germline gives CDR1 SGHDT, CDR2 YYEEEE. V lost 4 bases and J 3 bases, leaving 16 bases between the germline ends.

The J gene is TRBJ2-7, the V gene TRBV6-6; no clear D. The CDR3 loop spans 16 amino acids. V shed 6 bases and J shed 2 bases, with 20 bases lying between them. Germline V gene sequence: CDR1 MNHNY, CDR2 SVGAGI (reference sequence). CDR3 residues: CASSQPRLPETYEQYF. Here the CDR3 DNA reads TGTGCCAGCAGCCAGCCGAGGCTTCCCGAAACCTACGAGCAGTACTTC.

The V and J genes are TRBV7-8 and TRBJ1-2; D may be TRBD1 (6 bases). This CDR3 region has 15 residues. Trimming took off 3 bases at V and 4 bases at J, with 15 bases between the two ends. Germline V gene lookup returns CDR1 SGHVS and CDR2 FQNEAQ. For the CDR3, the DNA is TGTGCCAGCAGCTTGGCCCTCGGACAGATCTATGGCTACACCTTC. The encoded protein is CASSLALGQIYGYTF.

The rearrangement uses TRBV7-9 and TRBJ2-2; D call uncertain. CDR3 length: 13 amino acids. CDR1 is SEHNR, CDR2 FQNEAQ, per germline (reference sequence). V gave up 2 bases and J gave up 8 bases, with 9 bases separating them. The CDR3, as DNA: TGTGCCAGCAGCTTATCGTCCCAGGGGGAGCTGTTTTTT. Protein product: CASSLSSQGELFF.